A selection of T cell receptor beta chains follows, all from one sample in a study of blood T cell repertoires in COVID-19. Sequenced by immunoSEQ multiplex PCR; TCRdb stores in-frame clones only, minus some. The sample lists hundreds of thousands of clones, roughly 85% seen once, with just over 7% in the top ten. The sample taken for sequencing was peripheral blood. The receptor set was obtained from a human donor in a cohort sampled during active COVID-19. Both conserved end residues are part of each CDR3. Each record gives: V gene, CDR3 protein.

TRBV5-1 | CASSLAAGASYEQYF
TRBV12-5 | CASGLVRQQETQYF
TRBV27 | CASSYGQGYGYTF
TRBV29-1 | CSVSSVKTGEATNEKLFF
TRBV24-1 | CATSEDPGQEEEKLFF
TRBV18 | CASSPLSDRAENGYTF
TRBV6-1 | CASSEISGFNTEAFF
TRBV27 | CASSFEGARYEQYF
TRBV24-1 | CATSDPGGTGRETQYF
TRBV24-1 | CATSDTGTGVQETQYF
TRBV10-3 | CAIGDGGQETQYF
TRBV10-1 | CASRRKGAGELFF
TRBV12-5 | CASGFDRHMNTEAFF
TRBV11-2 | CASSLDPGWTTEAFF
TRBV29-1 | CSVELRGSEAFF
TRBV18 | CASSPRDRIDEQFF
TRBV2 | CASSENGPGAFF
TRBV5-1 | CASSPGSTEAFF
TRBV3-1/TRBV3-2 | CASSRGLAGEDEQYF
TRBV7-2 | CASSPSGRGGTYEQYF
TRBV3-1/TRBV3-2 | CASSSQGASTEAFF
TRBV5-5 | CASTEAGGTDTQYF
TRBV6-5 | CASSSGGNTGELFF
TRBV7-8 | CASSSGTTNEKLFF
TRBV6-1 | CASSETGTGSEQYF
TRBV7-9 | CASSLESGRADTQYF
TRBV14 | CASSQDASLAGGLNEQFF
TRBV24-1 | CATSDDSSSTDTQYF
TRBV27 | CASGAPGQLGQPQHF
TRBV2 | CASTRLVGGTEAFF
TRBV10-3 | CAIREGLAGRVEQYF
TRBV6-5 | CASRALAGDSYEQYF
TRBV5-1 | CASSQDSAAQPQHF
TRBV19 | CASSPSTGGTYGYTF
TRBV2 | CASSAGQLLTEAFF
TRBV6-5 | CASREILNTEAFF
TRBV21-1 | CASSSRGDTSSYEQYF
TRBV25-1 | CASSARGTGDGEQYF
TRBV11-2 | CASSSMPTGREGYTF
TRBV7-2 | CASSLRTDYGYTF
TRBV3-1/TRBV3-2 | CASSQGMGAGTEAFF
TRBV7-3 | CASSGRLAGYNEQFF
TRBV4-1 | CASSTTPGGYEQYF
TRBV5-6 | CASSLGAPDTQYF
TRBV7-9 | CASSLGSGTGNQPQHF
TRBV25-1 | CASSDFQGSGYTF
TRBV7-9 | CASSLRQGVETQYF
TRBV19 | CASSMGQPSDTQYF
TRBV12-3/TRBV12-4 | CASSRQIPDTQYF
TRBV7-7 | CASSSPLPNTGELFF
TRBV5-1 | CASSTRTSGFSGEQFF
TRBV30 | CAWSTGAGNTIYF
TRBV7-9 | CASSGEKKGGKNIQYF